Listed below are T cell receptor beta chains from one sample, sequenced in a study of OX40 agonist ivuxolimab in advanced cancers. The table came from immunoSEQ multiplex PCR; TCRdb's copy has only in-frame clones and leaves some out. The repertoire holds about 64,000 clones, with about 85% as singletons. Sample: CD4+ or CD8+ T cells sorted from blood, taken in a trial of the OX40 agonist ivuxolimab. The origin of the receptors is an adult with an advanced solid tumor such as melanoma, head and neck, liver or kidney cancer. CDR3s include the opening cysteine and the closing phenylalanine or tryptophan. Fields, in order: D gene, clone size, V gene, J gene, CDR3 DNA, CDR3 protein. D genes are given only for firm matches. Clone size, where shown, is once, few, many, or a class for clones that have expanded.

D: TRBD1; size: NA; V: TRBV11-2; J: TRBJ1-1; DNA: TGTGCCAGCAGCTTAAACCTGGGACAGGGGGATAACACTGAAGCTTTCTTT; CDR3: CASSLNLGQGDNTEAFF
D: TRBD2; size: NA; V: TRBV4-1; J: TRBJ2-3; DNA: TGCGCCAGCAACCAAAAAGGGACTAGTGTTGCAGATACGCAGTATTTT; CDR3: CASNQKGTSVADTQYF
D: TRBD2; size: NA; V: TRBV18; J: TRBJ2-5; DNA: TGTGCCAGCTCACCCGTAGCGGGAGACGGAGAGACCCAGTACTTC; CDR3: CASSPVAGDGETQYF
D: NA; size: NA; V: TRBV7-2; J: TRBJ2-7; DNA: TGTGCCAGCAGCTTAGACCGGGACTTTCCCTACGAGCAGTACTTC; CDR3: CASSLDRDFPYEQYF
D: TRBD1; size: NA; V: TRBV11-2; J: TRBJ2-5; DNA: TGTGCCAGCAGTAATAGACAGGGGCAAGAGACCCAGTACTTC; CDR3: CASSNRQGQETQYF
D: NA; size: NA; V: TRBV2; J: TRBJ2-3; DNA: TGTGCCAGCAGCCTGCCGGGACTTAACACAGATACGCAGTATTTT; CDR3: CASSLPGLNTDTQYF
D: NA; size: NA; V: TRBV16; J: TRBJ1-5; DNA: TGTGCCAGCAGCCAATCGGAAGGGGTCCTGGGTGATAAACAGCATTTT; CDR3: CASSQSEGVLGDKQHF
D: NA; size: NA; V: TRBV2; J: TRBJ1-1; DNA: TGTGCCCGCCAAGGGGAGGGGCGGACTGAAGCTTTCTTT; CDR3: CARQGEGRTEAFF
D: TRBD1; size: NA; V: TRBV10-3; J: TRBJ2-1; DNA: TGTGCCATCAGTGGCCCAGGGGGCGCGTCGGGCTACAATGAGCAGTTCTTC; CDR3: CAISGPGGASGYNEQFF
D: TRBD1; size: few; V: TRBV5-1; J: TRBJ1-1; DNA: TGCGCCAGCAGCTTAGGAGCAGGGGGCGGCACTGAAGCTTTCTTT; CDR3: CASSLGAGGGTEAFF